This TCR beta chain was profiled in a study of T cell changes during pregnancy in multiple sclerosis. Using immunoSEQ multiplex PCR, the repertoire was profiled, and TCRdb retains in-frame clones only, with some absent. The table lists 90,000 to 95,000 clones, roughly 93% of them singletons. Source: peripheral blood, taken in the third trimester of pregnancy. This receptor was taken from a female donor with multiple sclerosis, enrolled in a pregnancy study.

The CDR3 spells CASRSWGRASYNEQFF. The CDR3 DNA reads as TGTGCCAGCCGGTCGTGGGGGAGGGCCTCATACAATGAGCAGTTCTTC. The V gene is TRBV11-2, the J gene TRBJ2-1, with 7 bases that match TRBD2. Losses at the gene ends were 8 bases for V and 4 bases for J; bases not matched to a gene: 14. Germline assignment: CDR1 SGHAT and CDR2 FQNNGV. This CDR3 is 16 amino acids long.